The subject of this entry is one T cell receptor (beta chain). Its target is unknown. Looked up from germline, CDR1 is SGHTA and CDR2 is FQGTGA. V gave up 6 bases and J gave up 7 bases, with 24 bases separating them. The length of the CDR3 is 16 residues. This was a survey-level run. Libraries were prepared by immunoSEQ multiplex PCR; TCRdb keeps only in-frame clonotypes and omits some of them. The table lists around 38,000 clones, 87% of them singletons. The data derive from a study of STAT5B mutations in CD4+ large granular lymphocyte leukemia. Study overall: The CDR3 'QG' motif was associated with a particular HLA allele among healthy donors. Study conclusions and caveats: Top patient clones used TRBV06 genes more often: 8/27 versus 2/35 in controls. Without putative leukemic clones, patient CD4-sorted repertoires remained more clonal than healthy CD4+ repertoires.

The sequence was collected from a human donor in good health. This rearrangement joins TRBV7-3 to TRBJ1-1; D is ambiguous. The sample comprised CD4+ T cells from blood buffy coats. CDR3: CASSLKPPPGQLEAFF. In DNA form, the CDR3 reads TGTGCCAGCAGTCTCAAACCCCCGCCGGGCCAACTTGAAGCTTTCTTT.